This TCR beta chain was documented in a study of identical twins. Findings of the study overall: Recombination models fit unrelated individuals' TCR alpha sharing but underestimated twins'. For cord blood, abundant beta clonotypes had fewer insertions, unlike memory repertoires, which showed none.

Per germline, CDR1 LGHNA and CDR2 YSLEER. The CDR3 sequence is 16 residues long. After removal of 1 base from V and 2 bases from J, the junction contained 6 bases not matched to a gene. A universal primer site was created by template switching, with the cDNA bearing unique molecular identifiers. Each CDR3 protein gets one entry after TCRdb re-called the 5' RACE reads with MiXCR. The sample records around 480,000 distinct CDR3 sequences, 13% to 15% being singletons. For this clonotype: Its antigen is not known.

These data were also reused for a study on yellow fever vaccine responses in identical twins.

The rearrangement uses TRBV4-3 and TRBJ2-7; 9 nucleotides agree with TRBD2. Specimen: CD4+ T cells sorted from blood. The sequence was collected from a woman aged 18 to 35 in good health. CDR3 DNA: TGCGCCAGCAGCCAAGCGGCGACTAGCGGCACCTACGAGCAGTACTTC. This gives the protein CASSQAATSGTYEQYF.